This T cell receptor (beta chain) was recovered during a study of cytomegalovirus exposure and HLA in healthy donors. Findings and limits, study-wide: No immune exposure information besides CMV serostatus was available. Based on reports, TCR beta sequences accurately predicted HLA-A and HLA-B alleles for most subjects.

13 Jbeta primers and 60 Vbeta primers were used for the PCR. Sequenced by immunoSEQ multiplex PCR; TCRdb stores in-frame clones only, minus some. The sample carries about 160,000 clones, about 80% recorded once. As concerns this clone: Antigen: not known.

Germline-derived CDR1 and CDR2 are MNHNS and SASEGT. The CDR3 sequence is 13 residues long. Trimming cost V 6 bases and J 5 bases, with 13 bases left between them. This clonotype was obtained from a woman between 45 and 65 years old in good health and CMV-seronegative. The chain has TRBV6-1 and TRBJ2-5; no definite D call. The specimen sequenced was PBMCs. The chain's CDR3 is CASRAPVVETQYF. CDR3 coding DNA: TGTGCCAGCAGAGCTCCCGTGGTGGAGACCCAGTACTTC.